Listed below are T cell receptor beta chains from one sample, sequenced in a study of cytomegalovirus exposure and HLA in healthy donors. Clones were read by immunoSEQ multiplex PCR, and TCRdb kept only the in-frame ones, dropping some. The sample has about 150,000 clones, 70% to 90% seen once. What was sequenced was PBMCs. These receptors were collected from a man aged 30 to 45 in good health and CMV-seropositive. CDR3s include the opening cysteine and the closing phenylalanine or tryptophan. Each record gives: D gene, clone size, V gene, J gene, CDR3 protein, CDR3 DNA. The D gene is left open where the match is weak. The listing skips clone size in some rows; elsewhere it reads once, few, many or a size class.

d_gene: NA
abundance: NA
v_gene: TRBV27
j_gene: TRBJ2-6
CDR3aa: CASSYLVSGANVLTF
CDR3nt: TGTGCCAGCAGTTATTTAGTCTCTGGGGCCAACGTCCTGACTTTC

d_gene: NA
abundance: NA
v_gene: TRBV7-7
j_gene: TRBJ1-2
CDR3aa: CASSLARQLPNYGYTF
CDR3nt: TGTGCTAGCAGCTTAGCGCGGCAGCTACCTAACTATGGCTACACCTTC

d_gene: NA
abundance: NA
v_gene: TRBV6-4
j_gene: TRBJ2-2
CDR3aa: CASSEGPGYTGELFF
CDR3nt: TGTGCCAGCAGTGAAGGTCCCGGGTACACCGGGGAGCTGTTTTTT

d_gene: NA
abundance: NA
v_gene: TRBV27
j_gene: TRBJ1-6
CDR3aa: CASSWSSSYNSPLHF
CDR3nt: TGTGCCAGCAGTTGGTCCAGCTCCTATAATTCACCCCTCCACTTT

d_gene: TRBD2
abundance: NA
v_gene: TRBV11-2
j_gene: TRBJ2-1
CDR3aa: CASSLAPPSGPYNEQFF
CDR3nt: TGTGCCAGCAGCTTAGCGCCACCTAGCGGCCCCTACAATGAGCAGTTCTTC

d_gene: NA
abundance: NA
v_gene: TRBV2
j_gene: TRBJ1-1
CDR3aa: CASSESGLNTEAFF
CDR3nt: TGTGCCAGCAGTGAGTCAGGGTTGAACACTGAAGCTTTCTTT

d_gene: TRBD1
abundance: NA
v_gene: TRBV6-1
j_gene: TRBJ1-2
CDR3aa: CASSEPTGASFYGYTF
CDR3nt: TGTGCCAGCAGTGAACCCACAGGGGCCTCCTTCTATGGCTACACCTTC

d_gene: NA
abundance: few
v_gene: TRBV4-3
j_gene: TRBJ2-7
CDR3aa: CASSQSRGFSYEQYF
CDR3nt: TGCGCCAGCAGCCAAAGCCGGGGATTCTCCTACGAGCAGTACTTC

d_gene: NA
abundance: NA
v_gene: TRBV11-2
j_gene: TRBJ2-5
CDR3aa: CASSLETLAQYF
CDR3nt: TGTGCCAGCAGCTTAGAGACTTTGGCCCAGTACTTC

d_gene: NA
abundance: NA
v_gene: TRBV19
j_gene: TRBJ2-3
CDR3aa: CASSIDGTTDTQYF
CDR3nt: TGTGCCAGTAGTATAGACGGTACCACAGATACGCAGTATTTT

d_gene: NA
abundance: NA
v_gene: TRBV7-8
j_gene: TRBJ2-6
CDR3aa: CASSLVGLSGANVLTF
CDR3nt: TGTGCCAGCAGCTTAGTCGGTCTCTCTGGGGCCAACGTCCTGACTTTC

d_gene: TRBD2
abundance: NA
v_gene: TRBV30
j_gene: TRBJ2-1
CDR3aa: CASRRTSNQNEQFF
CDR3nt: TGTGCCTCTCGACGGACTAGCAACCAGAATGAGCAGTTCTTC

d_gene: NA
abundance: NA
v_gene: TRBV30
j_gene: TRBJ2-1
CDR3aa: CAWSVRGHGRANEQFF
CDR3nt: TGTGCCTGGAGTGTACGAGGGCATGGTAGGGCCAATGAGCAGTTCTTC

d_gene: NA
abundance: NA
v_gene: TRBV4-3
j_gene: TRBJ1-2
CDR3aa: CASSQDTVSGGAADGYTF
CDR3nt: TGCGCCAGCAGCCAAGATACCGTATCGGGGGGCGCAGCGGATGGCTACACCTTC

d_gene: TRBD2
abundance: NA
v_gene: TRBV7-6
j_gene: TRBJ2-1
CDR3aa: CASSPLGLAGSEQFF
CDR3nt: TGTGCCAGCAGCCCTTTGGGACTAGCGGGAAGCGAGCAGTTCTTC

d_gene: TRBD2
abundance: NA
v_gene: TRBV19
j_gene: TRBJ2-4
CDR3aa: CASSTAGAGGNIQYF
CDR3nt: TGTGCCAGTAGTACTGCGGGAGCCGGAGGAAACATTCAGTACTTC

d_gene: TRBD1
abundance: NA
v_gene: TRBV5-4
j_gene: TRBJ2-3
CDR3aa: CASSSRDRGTDTQYF
CDR3nt: TGTGCCAGCAGCTCCCGGGACAGGGGAACAGATACGCAGTATTTT

d_gene: NA
abundance: NA
v_gene: TRBV2
j_gene: TRBJ2-3
CDR3aa: CASREPEITDTQYF
CDR3nt: TGTGCCAGCAGGGAGCCGGAGATCACAGATACGCAGTATTTT

d_gene: TRBD2
abundance: NA
v_gene: TRBV7-2
j_gene: TRBJ2-2
CDR3aa: CASSFAGGRGSGELFF
CDR3nt: TGTGCCAGCAGCTTTGCGGGCGGGAGGGGATCCGGGGAGCTGTTTTTT

d_gene: TRBD1
abundance: NA
v_gene: TRBV6-5
j_gene: TRBJ2-2
CDR3aa: CASSYKGTGGTGELFF
CDR3nt: TGTGCCAGCAGTTACAAGGGGACAGGGGGGACCGGGGAGCTGTTTTTT

d_gene: NA
abundance: NA
v_gene: TRBV20-1
j_gene: TRBJ1-1
CDR3aa: CSASGLGEAFF
CDR3nt: TGCAGTGCTAGTGGACTGGGGGAAGCTTTCTTT

d_gene: NA
abundance: NA
v_gene: TRBV25-1
j_gene: TRBJ1-2
CDR3aa: CASSSPGRSGYTF
CDR3nt: TGTGCCAGCTCCTCCCCAGGCAGGTCTGGCTACACCTTC

d_gene: TRBD1
abundance: NA
v_gene: TRBV6-5
j_gene: TRBJ1-4
CDR3aa: CASSYSTGGYEKLFF
CDR3nt: TGTGCCAGCAGTTACTCGACAGGGGGCTATGAAAAACTGTTTTTT

d_gene: NA
abundance: NA
v_gene: TRBV7-9
j_gene: TRBJ2-5
CDR3aa: CASSLGGFRETQYF
CDR3nt: TGTGCCAGCAGCTTAGGCGGGTTTCGCGAGACCCAGTACTTC

d_gene: TRBD1
abundance: NA
v_gene: TRBV29-1
j_gene: TRBJ2-2
CDR3aa: CSAFPGGTGELFF
CDR3nt: TGCAGCGCCTTCCCAGGGGGCACCGGGGAGCTGTTTTTT

d_gene: NA
abundance: few
v_gene: TRBV14
j_gene: TRBJ1-1
CDR3aa: CASSQDLGTEAFF
CDR3nt: TGTGCCAGCAGCCAAGATCTCGGCACTGAAGCTTTCTTT